A selection of T cell receptor beta chains follows, all from one sample in a study of T cells after yellow fever vaccination. TCRdb processed the 5' RACE reads anew with MiXCR; each CDR3 protein has one entry. The sample holds hundreds of thousands of distinct CDR3 sequences, 9% to 15% seen once. Source: PBMCs, taken on the day of the yellow fever booster vaccination. The receptors shown here come from a man aged 30-40 years who received the YFV17D yellow fever vaccine. CDR3s include the opening cysteine and the closing phenylalanine or tryptophan. Each record gives: J gene, D gene, clone size, V gene, CDR3 DNA, CDR3 protein. D genes are given only for firm matches. The size field is filled for only some rows; it gives once, few, many or a size class.

J gene: TRBJ1-1; D gene: -; clone size: -; V gene: TRBV7-6; CDR3 DNA: TGTGCCAGCAGCTCCGCCCGAAGAGGGACTGAAGCTTTCTTT; CDR3 protein: CASSSARRGTEAFF
J gene: TRBJ1-1; D gene: -; clone size: few; V gene: TRBV29-1; CDR3 DNA: TGCAGCGTTGAGATGAGGGTCGGCACTGAAGCTTTCTTT; CDR3 protein: CSVEMRVGTEAFF
J gene: TRBJ2-1; D gene: -; clone size: -; V gene: TRBV3-1; CDR3 DNA: TGTGCCAGCAGCCCCGACTACGGGTTGCGTGAGCAGTTCTTC; CDR3 protein: CASSPDYGLREQFF
J gene: TRBJ2-3; D gene: -; clone size: -; V gene: TRBV4-3; CDR3 DNA: TGCGCCAGCAGCCAACGGCGCCCAGATACGCAGTATTTT; CDR3 protein: CASSQRRPDTQYF
J gene: TRBJ1-1; D gene: -; clone size: few; V gene: TRBV4-3; CDR3 DNA: TGCGCCAGCAGCCCAAATGGGCAGAACACTGAAGCTTTCTTT; CDR3 protein: CASSPNGQNTEAFF
J gene: TRBJ2-2; D gene: -; clone size: once; V gene: TRBV9; CDR3 DNA: TGTGCCAGCAGCGCCAGGGTAGCAGAGTACACCGGGGAGCTGTTTTTT; CDR3 protein: CASSARVAEYTGELFF
J gene: TRBJ1-1; D gene: -; clone size: -; V gene: TRBV7-2; CDR3 DNA: TGTGCCAGCAGCAAACATATGAACACTGAAGCTTTCTTT; CDR3 protein: CASSKHMNTEAFF
J gene: TRBJ1-4; D gene: TRBD1; clone size: -; V gene: TRBV6-1; CDR3 DNA: TGTGCCAGCAGTCAACGGGACAGATATGAAAAACTGTTTTTT; CDR3 protein: CASSQRDRYEKLFF
J gene: TRBJ2-1; D gene: -; clone size: many; V gene: TRBV7-2; CDR3 DNA: TGTGCCAGCAGCCTAGCATATGAGCAGTTCTTC; CDR3 protein: CASSLAYEQFF
J gene: TRBJ2-3; D gene: -; clone size: -; V gene: TRBV4-1; CDR3 DNA: TGCGCCAGCAGCCAAGATTTGCAGGGTGGCACAGATACGCAGTATTTT; CDR3 protein: CASSQDLQGGTDTQYF
J gene: TRBJ1-6; D gene: -; clone size: few; V gene: TRBV6-2/TRBV6-3; CDR3 DNA: TGTGCCAGCAGACGCCGTAATTCACCCCTCCACTTT; CDR3 protein: CASRRRNSPLHF
J gene: TRBJ2-5; D gene: -; clone size: many; V gene: TRBV7-2; CDR3 DNA: TGTGCCAGCACCCACGGGATCATGACGGAGACCCAGTACTTC; CDR3 protein: CASTHGIMTETQYF
J gene: TRBJ2-1; D gene: TRBD2; clone size: -; V gene: TRBV7-8; CDR3 DNA: TGTGCCAGCAGCCCGGAGTTGGGCGGGAGGGGTTACAATGAGCAGTTCTTC; CDR3 protein: CASSPELGGRGYNEQFF
J gene: TRBJ2-7; D gene: TRBD2; clone size: many; V gene: TRBV24-1; CDR3 DNA: TGTGCCACCAGTGACATCCTTAGCGGGAGGGACGAGCAGTACTTC; CDR3 protein: CATSDILSGRDEQYF
J gene: TRBJ2-3; D gene: -; clone size: -; V gene: TRBV15; CDR3 DNA: TGTGCCACCAGCAGAGATACAGGCCTAGGAGCGGATACGCAGTATTTT; CDR3 protein: CATSRDTGLGADTQYF
J gene: TRBJ2-2; D gene: TRBD2; clone size: few; V gene: TRBV2; CDR3 DNA: TGTGCCATAAGGAGCTCCCGGGAGGCCGGGGAGCTGTTTTTT; CDR3 protein: CAIRSSREAGELFF
J gene: TRBJ2-3; D gene: TRBD2; clone size: -; V gene: TRBV20-1; CDR3 DNA: TGCAGTGCTAGACACGGGAGGAAGTCAGATACGCAGTATTTT; CDR3 protein: CSARHGRKSDTQYF
J gene: TRBJ2-1; D gene: -; clone size: few; V gene: TRBV4-3; CDR3 DNA: TGCGCCAGCAGCCTTATGGCGCATCGGCAGTACAATGAGCAGTTCTTC; CDR3 protein: CASSLMAHRQYNEQFF
J gene: TRBJ2-3; D gene: -; clone size: few; V gene: TRBV5-1; CDR3 DNA: TGCGCCAGCAGCTTGGTAGCCGACCGCCGTCGATTTGATACGCAGTATTTT; CDR3 protein: CASSLVADRRRFDTQYF
J gene: TRBJ2-1; D gene: -; clone size: few; V gene: TRBV7-9; CDR3 DNA: TGTGCCAGCAGCTTTGCGGGGTCCGGAATCGAGCAGTTCTTC; CDR3 protein: CASSFAGSGIEQFF
J gene: TRBJ1-1; D gene: -; clone size: few; V gene: TRBV7-9; CDR3 DNA: TGTGCCAGCAGCCCCCAAATCACGTACATGGGTGAAGCTTTCTTT; CDR3 protein: CASSPQITYMGEAFF
J gene: TRBJ2-1; D gene: TRBD2; clone size: -; V gene: TRBV7-2; CDR3 DNA: TGTGCCAGCAGCTTAGCGTCAGCGGGAGTTTACAATGAGCAGTTCTTC; CDR3 protein: CASSLASAGVYNEQFF
J gene: TRBJ2-1; D gene: -; clone size: few; V gene: TRBV20-1; CDR3 DNA: TGCAGTGCTAGAGTCTACACGGGCGACTCCTACAATGAGCAGTTCTTC; CDR3 protein: CSARVYTGDSYNEQFF
J gene: TRBJ1-1; D gene: -; clone size: -; V gene: TRBV20-1; CDR3 DNA: TGCAGTGCTAAGACAGGGAACACTGAAGCTTTCTTT; CDR3 protein: CSAKTGNTEAFF
J gene: TRBJ1-2; D gene: -; clone size: few; V gene: TRBV12-3/TRBV12-4; CDR3 DNA: TGTGCCAGCACGAGACAGTCCTCTGGGGGCTACACCTTC; CDR3 protein: CASTRQSSGGYTF
J gene: TRBJ2-5; D gene: TRBD2; clone size: -; V gene: TRBV29-1; CDR3 DNA: TGCAGCGTTGATCTGGTAGCGGGAAATAGGGAGACCCAGTACTTC; CDR3 protein: CSVDLVAGNRETQYF
J gene: TRBJ2-3; D gene: -; clone size: many; V gene: TRBV18; CDR3 DNA: TGTGCCAGCTCTCAGGGCGGGGCCACAGATACGCAGTATTTT; CDR3 protein: CASSQGGATDTQYF
J gene: TRBJ2-3; D gene: -; clone size: few; V gene: TRBV5-1; CDR3 DNA: TGCGCCAGCAGCGAAGCGACGGGCGCAGATACGCAGTATTTT; CDR3 protein: CASSEATGADTQYF
J gene: TRBJ1-1; D gene: TRBD1; clone size: -; V gene: TRBV6-1; CDR3 DNA: TGTGCCAGCAGTTCTGGACAGGGTGAAGCTTTCTTT; CDR3 protein: CASSSGQGEAFF
J gene: TRBJ1-4; D gene: -; clone size: few; V gene: TRBV7-9; CDR3 DNA: TGTGCCAGCAGTCAACGGACCTCTAATGAAAAACTGTTTTTT; CDR3 protein: CASSQRTSNEKLFF
J gene: TRBJ2-2; D gene: -; clone size: -; V gene: TRBV12-3/TRBV12-4; CDR3 DNA: TGTGCCAGCAGTTTAGTTATCGGCACAGGGACCGGGGAGCTGTTTTTT; CDR3 protein: CASSLVIGTGTGELFF
J gene: TRBJ2-1; D gene: TRBD2; clone size: many; V gene: TRBV20-1; CDR3 DNA: TGCAGTGTTCAGGATAGCGGGAGTCGGAATGAGCAGTTCTTC; CDR3 protein: CSVQDSGSRNEQFF
J gene: TRBJ2-1; D gene: -; clone size: -; V gene: TRBV4-3; CDR3 DNA: TGCGCCAGCAGCCAAGGAGAAAGGTCAGGGGGGTCTGAGCAGTTCTTC; CDR3 protein: CASSQGERSGGSEQFF
J gene: TRBJ2-1; D gene: TRBD1; clone size: -; V gene: TRBV20-1; CDR3 DNA: TGCAGTGCGGCGGGACAGGGGGCATTCGGTGAGCAGTTCTTC; CDR3 protein: CSAAGQGAFGEQFF
J gene: TRBJ2-3; D gene: -; clone size: few; V gene: TRBV29-1; CDR3 DNA: TGCAGCGTTGGTGGACCCTCCACAGATACGCAGTATTTT; CDR3 protein: CSVGGPSTDTQYF
J gene: TRBJ1-5; D gene: TRBD1; clone size: -; V gene: TRBV6-2/TRBV6-3; CDR3 DNA: TGTGCCAGCAGTAAGGGACAGGTTAGCAATCAGCCCCAGCATTTT; CDR3 protein: CASSKGQVSNQPQHF
J gene: TRBJ1-4; D gene: TRBD1; clone size: few; V gene: TRBV28; CDR3 DNA: TGTGCCAGCCGTCCGGGACAGTTTAATGAAAAACTGTTTTTT; CDR3 protein: CASRPGQFNEKLFF
J gene: TRBJ2-3; D gene: TRBD1; clone size: many; V gene: TRBV27; CDR3 DNA: TGTGCCAGCAGTTTACTACGGACAGGGGTGGAGTATTTT; CDR3 protein: CASSLLRTGVEYF
J gene: TRBJ2-2; D gene: TRBD2; clone size: few; V gene: TRBV5-1; CDR3 DNA: TGCGCCAGCAGCCCGGGACTAGCGGGAGGGAGCGGGGAGCTGTTTTTT; CDR3 protein: CASSPGLAGGSGELFF